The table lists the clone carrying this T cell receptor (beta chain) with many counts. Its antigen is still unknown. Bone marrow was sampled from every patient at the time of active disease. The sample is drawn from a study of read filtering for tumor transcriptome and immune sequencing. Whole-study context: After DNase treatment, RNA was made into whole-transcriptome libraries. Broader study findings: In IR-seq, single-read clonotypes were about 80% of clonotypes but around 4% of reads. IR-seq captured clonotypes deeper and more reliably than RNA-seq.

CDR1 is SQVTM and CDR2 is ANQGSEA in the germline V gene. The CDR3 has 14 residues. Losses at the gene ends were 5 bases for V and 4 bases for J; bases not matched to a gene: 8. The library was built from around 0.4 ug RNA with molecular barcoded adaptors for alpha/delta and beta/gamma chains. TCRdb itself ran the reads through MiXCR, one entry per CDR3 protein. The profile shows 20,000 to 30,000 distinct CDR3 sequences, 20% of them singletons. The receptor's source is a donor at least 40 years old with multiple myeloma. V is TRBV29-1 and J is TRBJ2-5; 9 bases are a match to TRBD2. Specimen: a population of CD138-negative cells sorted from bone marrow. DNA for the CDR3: TGCAGCGTTAAGGAGCTAGCGGGAAGAGAGACCCAGTACTTC. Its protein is CSVKELAGRETQYF.